One and the same sample provided the 25 T cell receptor beta chains below, sequenced in a study of blood T cell repertoires in COVID-19. The data were produced by immunoSEQ multiplex PCR, yet TCRdb's version contains in-frame clones alone and is incomplete. This sample has around 700,000 clones, with approximately 90% found just once. The source material was peripheral blood. These receptors were collected from a woman aged 18-29 years with acute or convalescent COVID-19.

This clone was picked up a small number of times. The chain combines TRBV28 with TRBJ1-1; D unclear. Trimming took off 3 bases at V and 10 bases at J, with 12 bases between the two ends. The germline V gene encodes CDR1 MDHEN and CDR2 SYDVKM. There are 12 residues in the CDR3. The CDR3 protein is CASSFVGKRAFF. In DNA form, the CDR3 reads TGTGCCAGCAGTTTTGTCGGGAAGCGAGCTTTCTTT.

The chain combines TRBV19 with TRBJ2-1, with 7 nucleotides matching TRBD2. This CDR3 spans 11 amino acids. The germline gives CDR1 LNHDA, CDR2 SQIVND (reference sequence). After removal of 3 bases from V and 10 bases from J, the junction contained 0 bases not matched to a gene. CDR3 DNA: TGTGCCAGTAGTATTAGCGGGGAGCAGTTCTTC. Protein sequence: CASSISGEQFF.

V is TRBV6-1 and J is TRBJ1-4; D is ambiguous. Deletions cut 3 bases from V and 8 bases from J, with 13 bases between. CDR3 length: 14 amino acids. Germline V gives CDR1 MNHNS, CDR2 SASEGT. The CDR3 bases are TGTGCCAGCAGTGATGGGCTAGGGAGCGAAAAACTGTTTTTT. Protein sequence: CASSDGLGSEKLFF.

The rearrangement joins TRBV6-1 to TRBJ2-7, with 11 bases identical to TRBD1. This CDR3 region has 15 residues. V shed 3 bases, J shed 5 bases, and the junction held 6 bases outside the gene matches. The V gene's germline CDR1 is MNHNS and CDR2 SASEGT. The CDR3 protein is CASSDRGQGAHEQYF. The CDR3 nucleotides are TGTGCCAGCAGTGACCGAGGACAGGGGGCCCACGAGCAGTACTTC.

This chain joins TRBV5-1 and TRBJ2-3; TRBD2 aligns across 9 bases. Germline loops: CDR1 SGHRS, CDR2 YFSETQ. The V gene end was trimmed by 2 bases and the J gene end by 0 bases; junction bases not matched to a gene: 10. This CDR3 is built from 18 residues. The CDR3: CASSLTGTSYLSTDTQYF. DNA for the CDR3: TGCGCCAGCAGCTTAACCGGGACTAGCTACCTTAGCACAGATACGCAGTATTTT.

V is TRBV7-8 and J is TRBJ1-6; a weak D match, TRBD1 (5 bases). The CDR3 runs to 16 residues. Germline loops: CDR1 SGHVS, CDR2 FQNEAQ. V gave up 2 bases and J gave up 7 bases, with 15 bases separating them. The CDR3 bases are TGTGCCAGCAGCTTACTATCGGGACTGAGAAATTCACCCCTCCACTTT. Residues: CASSLLSGLRNSPLHF.

This chain uses TRBV6-5 with TRBJ1-5; D unclear. V was clipped by 5 bases and J by 11 bases, with 13 bases between them. Germline loops: CDR1 MNHEY, CDR2 SVGAGI. The CDR3 is 12 residues long. The CDR3 here is CASSTPPGSQHF. The CDR3 DNA reads TGTGCCAGCAGTACCCCCCCCGGGTCCCAGCATTTT.

The chain carries TRBV29-1 and TRBJ1-2; tentatively, D is TRBD1 (5 bases). Germline V lookup: CDR1 SQVTM, CDR2 ANQGSEA. V was clipped by 7 bases and J by 4 bases, with 13 bases between them. This CDR3 has 12 residues. The CDR3 DNA is TGCAGCGCTGCTCAGGGTGTCTATGGCTACACCTTC. Protein product: CSAAQGVYGYTF.

V usage is TRBV24-1 and J usage is TRBJ1-3, with 9 nucleotides matching TRBD1. The V and J ends lost 6 bases and 2 bases, in that order; junction bases with no gene match: 7. Germline CDR1 and CDR2: KGHDR and SFDVKD. The CDR3 runs to 16 residues. This CDR3 reads CATSSGQGKTGNTIYF. The CDR3 bases are TGTGCCACCAGTAGTGGACAGGGGAAGACTGGAAACACCATATATTTT.

This sequence joins TRBV2 and TRBJ1-2; D is perhaps TRBD1 (6 bases). CDR1 and CDR2 from the germline V gene are SNHLY and FYNNEI. This CDR3 is 15 amino acids long. Trimming shortened V by 10 bases and J by 0 bases, and 18 bases separated the two germline ends. CDR3 region: CAMQGFRGANYGYTF. CDR3 in DNA: TGTGCCATGCAGGGGTTCCGCGGAGCTAACTATGGCTACACCTTC.

The chain combines TRBV3-1 (or the pseudogene TRBV3-2) with TRBJ2-3; a possible D gene is TRBD1 (6 bases). The CDR3 extends over 16 amino acids. V was pared by 3 bases and J by 3 bases, with 16 bases between. Germline V lookup: CDR1 LGHDT, CDR2 YNNKEL (reference sequence). CDR3 sequence reads: CASSHGRQERTDTQYF. The DNA for the CDR3 is TGTGCCAGCAGCCACGGCAGACAGGAGAGGACAGATACGCAGTATTTT.

The chain joins TRBV5-4 to TRBJ2-1; no clear D. From germline, CDR1 is SGHNT and CDR2 YYREEE (reference sequence). V was cut by 3 bases and J by 0 bases, with 10 bases left in between. The CDR3 is 15 residues long. CDR3 coding DNA: TGTGCCAGCAGCTCTACAGCCAACTCCTACAATGAGCAGTTCTTC. Protein: CASSSTANSYNEQFF.

This rearrangement joins TRBV5-4 to TRBJ2-7; 10 bases are shared with TRBD2. The germline CDR1 and CDR2 sequences are SGHNT and YYREEE (reference sequence). J was trimmed by 0 bases and V by 4 bases; bases with no gene match: 7. CDR3 length: 16 residues. This CDR3 reads CASSPGVAGGSYEQYF. The CDR3, as DNA: TGTGCCAGCAGCCCGGGGGTAGCGGGGGGCTCCTACGAGCAGTACTTC.

This clone was counted between two and nine times. This chain uses TRBV11-2 with TRBJ1-3; maybe TRBD1 (5 bases). Trimming left V 5 bases short and J 2 bases short, with 13 bases between. The CDR3 runs to 15 residues. From germline, CDR1 is SGHAT and CDR2 FQNNGV. The CDR3 bases are TGTGCCAGCAGCCCACTGGGAGGGGCTGGAAACACCATATATTTT. Its translation: CASSPLGGAGNTIYF.

The chain recombines TRBV19 with TRBJ1-6; D is perhaps TRBD1 (5 bases). CDR1 and CDR2 from the germline V gene are LNHDA and SQIVND (reference sequence). The CDR3 length is 15 residues. V was clipped by 6 bases and J by 6 bases, with 15 bases between them. The CDR3 loop reads CASRLGRGPNSPLHF. The CDR3 DNA is TGTGCCAGTAGGTTGGGGCGTGGTCCTAATTCACCCCTCCACTTT.

The V gene is TRBV4-2, the J gene TRBJ1-1, with a weak D call TRBD1 (5 bases). In germline, CDR1 is LGHNA, CDR2 YNFKEQ. Deletions cut 3 bases from V and 1 base from J, with 9 bases between. The CDR3 is 14 residues long. The CDR3: CASSQVQANTEAFF. CDR3 coding DNA: TGTGCCAGCAGCCAGGTACAGGCGAACACTGAAGCTTTCTTT.

The chain carries TRBV7-9 and TRBJ1-2, with D uncertain. There are 15 residues in the CDR3. V lost 4 bases and J lost 2, with 14 bases in between. Per germline, CDR1 SEHNR and CDR2 FQNEAQ (reference sequence). CDR3 protein: CASSSNGNRNYGYTF. The CDR3 DNA is TGTGCCAGCAGCTCTAACGGAAACAGAAACTATGGCTACACCTTC.

As to this clone: In the same sample, other DNA sequences code for this CDR3. The chain uses TRBV6-5 and TRBJ1-2, with 7 bases fitting TRBD1. V lost 5 bases to trimming and J lost 2 bases; unmatched junction nucleotides: 2. The CDR3 is 13 amino acids. CDR1 and CDR2 from the germline V gene are MNHEY and SVGAGI. The CDR3 coding sequence is TGTGCCAGCAGTCCAGGGGGGAACTATGGCTACACCTTC. Translated, it gives CASSPGGNYGYTF.

In its sample, this clone was seen once. This sequence joins TRBV19 and TRBJ2-7, with D perhaps matching TRBD2 (6 bases). Germline CDR1 is LNHDA and CDR2 is SQIVND (reference sequence). The CDR3 runs 17 residues. V lost 0 bases and J 5 bases, leaving 20 bases between the germline ends. The CDR3 DNA reads TGTGCCAGTAGTATAGAAATCCCGGGGGAAGGCTTCCACGAGCAGTACTTC. Protein product: CASSIEIPGEGFHEQYF.

The chain combines TRBV11-2 with TRBJ2-5; 8 bases match TRBD1. This CDR3 region has 14 residues. With 5 bases clipped from V and 5 bases from J, the junction kept 7 bases outside the gene matches. CDR1 and CDR2 (germline): SGHAT, FQNNGV. CDR3 sequence: CASSRQGNWETQYF. In nucleotides, the CDR3 is TGTGCCAGCAGCCGACAGGGGAATTGGGAGACCCAGTACTTC.

The chain recombines TRBV9 with TRBJ2-5; perhaps TRBD1 as D (5 bases). The CDR3 contains 14 residues. Between the trimmed V and J ends, which lost 0 bases and 6 bases, there was a span of 12 bases. Per germline, CDR1 SGDLS and CDR2 YYNGEE. CDR3 bases: TGTGCCAGCAGCGTAGATCAGGGTATCCAGACCCAGTACTTC. It translates to CASSVDQGIQTQYF.

This chain joins TRBV7-2 and TRBJ1-4, with TRBD1 matching over 9 bases. Germline CDR1 and CDR2: SGHTA and FQGNSA. V shed 5 bases and J 8 bases; nucleotides not matched to a gene: 9. This CDR3 comprises 15 residues. CDR3 loop: CASSVTGGSREKLFF. The CDR3 DNA reads TGTGCCAGCAGCGTGACAGGGGGTAGCAGGGAAAAACTGTTTTTT. The whole variable domain, remainder taken from reference TRBV7-2 and TRBJ1-4, is GAGVSQSPSNKVTEKGKDVELRCDPISGHTALYWYRQSLGQGLEFLIYFQGNSAPDKSGLPSDRFSAERTGGSVSTLTIQRTQQEDSAVYLCASSVTGGSREKLFFGSGTQLSVL.

V gene TRBV11-2 combines with J gene TRBJ1-1, with a tentative D call TRBD1 (5 bases). Looked up from germline, CDR1 is SGHAT and CDR2 is FQNNGV. The ends were cut back, 4 bases at V and 0 bases at J, with 12 bases in the middle. There are 15 residues in the CDR3. Here the CDR3 DNA reads TGTGCCAGCAGCTCGTTTCGGGGGGTGAACACTGAAGCTTTCTTT. Translated, it gives CASSSFRGVNTEAFF. The full variable domain, in which reference TRBV11-2 and TRBJ1-1 provide the parts outside the CDR3, is EAGVAQSPRYKIIEKRQSVAFWCNPISGHATLYWYQQILGQGPKLLIQFQNNGVVDDSQLPKDRFSAERLKGVDSTLKIQPAKLEDSAVYLCASSSFRGVNTEAFFGQGTRLTVV.

The chain couples TRBV7-9 to TRBJ1-4, with D perhaps TRBD1 (5 bases). The CDR3 contains 19 residues. V was trimmed by 2 bases and J by 9 bases, leaving 28 bases between them. The germline CDR1 and CDR2 sequences are SEHNR and FQNEAQ (reference sequence). The CDR3 spells CASSLFRGTGNYRWKKLFF. Written as DNA, the CDR3 is TGTGCCAGCAGCTTATTTCGGGGGACGGGAAACTATCGGTGGAAAAAACTGTTTTTT.

The rearrangement links TRBV24-1 to TRBJ1-1; D remains ambiguous. The CDR3 runs to 16 residues. CDR1 is KGHDR, CDR2 SFDVKD, per germline. The ends were cut back, 4 bases at V and 1 base at J, with 15 bases in the middle. The chain's CDR3 is CATSDSSSSGNTEAFF. The CDR3 coding sequence is TGTGCCACCAGTGACTCGTCGTCTAGCGGGAACACTGAAGCTTTCTTT.